The 21 T cell receptor beta chains in this list originate from one sample, sequenced in a study of cytomegalovirus exposure and HLA in healthy donors. The PCR was carried out with 60 Vbeta primers and 13 Jbeta primers. The table came from immunoSEQ multiplex PCR; TCRdb's copy has only in-frame clones and leaves some out. The data show around 190,000 clones, 79% seen once. The sample was PBMCs. The receptors come from a woman aged 45-65 years in good health and CMV-seronegative.

This chain links TRBV29-1 with TRBJ2-7, with 7 bases matching TRBD1. The CDR3 has 16 residues. Per germline, CDR1 SQVTM and CDR2 ANQGSEA. The ends lost 1 base at V and 0 bases at J; junction bases unmatched: 9. The CDR3 bases are TGCAGCGTTGAAGCCCCAATAGGGACAGCCTCCTACGAGCAGTACTTC. This sequence encodes CSVEAPIGTASYEQYF.

This clone has a single count. The chain combines TRBV6-5 with TRBJ2-5; TRBD1 might be the D (6 bases). CDR3 length: 14 amino acids. Trimming took off 5 bases at V and 0 bases at J, with 10 bases between the two ends. Germline loops: CDR1 MNHEY, CDR2 SVGAGI. The CDR3 here is CASSATGYQETQYF. CDR3 DNA sequence: TGTGCCAGCAGTGCTACAGGGTACCAAGAGACCCAGTACTTC.

This chain links TRBV9 with TRBJ1-1; D gene ambiguous. The length of the CDR3 is 13 residues. Germline values: CDR1 SGDLS, CDR2 YYNGEE. Trimming removed 2 bases at V and 1 base at J, with 6 bases between. CDR3 nucleotides: TGTGCCAGCAGCGTGAGTCAGAACACTGAAGCTTTCTTT. This sequence encodes CASSVSQNTEAFF.

V and J are TRBV5-8 and TRBJ1-1, with 10 bases identical to TRBD1. The CDR3 length is 14 residues. Germline values: CDR1 SGHTS, CDR2 YDEGEE. The J segment lost 10 bases and the V segment lost 2 bases, leaving 8 bases of the junction unmatched. The chain's CDR3 is CASSLRGQGIGAFF. CDR3 nucleotides: TGTGCCAGCAGCTTACGGGGACAGGGGATCGGAGCTTTCTTT. Full variable domain (missing parts from reference TRBV5-8 and TRBJ1-1): EAGVTQSPTHLIKTRGQQATLRCSPISGHTSVYWYQQALGLGLQFLLWYDEGEERNRGNFPPRFSGRQFPNYSSELNVNALELEDSALYLCASSLRGQGIGAFFGQGTRLTVV.

The chain uses TRBV10-3 and TRBJ2-7, with 7 nucleotides matching TRBD1. The CDR3 consists of 15 residues. CDR1 is ENHRY, CDR2 SYGVKD, per germline. After removal of 6 bases from V and 2 bases from J, the junction contained 10 bases not matched to a gene. CDR3: CAISRQGSNAYEQYF. For the CDR3, the DNA is TGTGCCATCAGCAGACAGGGATCCAATGCCTACGAGCAGTACTTC.

This clone was seen only a few times. CDR3 sequence: CASSLAVAGQPQHF. The CDR3 DNA sequence: TGTGCCAGCAGCTTAGCGGTGGCGGGACAGCCCCAGCATTTT. The V gene is TRBV7-8, the J gene TRBJ1-5; D unclear. The CDR3 runs 14 residues. The V end lost 0 bases, the J end lost 7 bases, and 10 bases lay between the germline ends. Germline assignment: CDR1 SGHVS and CDR2 FQNEAQ.

The chain couples TRBV7-9 to TRBJ1-6; D is unclear. The CDR3 contains 12 residues. Germline V gene lookup returns CDR1 SEHNR and CDR2 FQNEAQ (reference sequence). V was shortened by 1 base and J by 13 bases, with 8 bases between the two germline ends. CDR3 bases: TGTGCCAGCAGCTTAGAGATGCGGCCCCTCCACTTT. It codes for CASSLEMRPLHF.

The chain is built from TRBV14 and TRBJ2-2, with D uncertain. V gave up 0 bases and J gave up 4 bases, with 9 bases separating them. Germline loops: CDR1 SGHDN, CDR2 FVKESK. This CDR3 is 15 amino acids long. The DNA of the CDR3 is TGTGCCAGCAGCCAAGATCTATTGCTCACCGGGGAGCTGTTTTTT. Its protein product is CASSQDLLLTGELFF.

CDR3 in amino acids: CASSYGQGAPGGETQYF. CDR3 coding DNA: TGTGCCAGTAGTTATGGACAGGGGGCTCCTGGGGGAGAGACCCAGTACTTC. The V gene is TRBV19, the J gene TRBJ2-5, with 11 bases identical to TRBD1. Per the germline V gene, CDR1 is LNHDA and CDR2 is SQIVND (reference sequence). After removal of 5 bases from V and 4 bases from J, the junction contained 12 bases not matched to a gene. The CDR3 consists of 17 residues.

The sample holds one count of this clone. This sequence joins TRBV7-3 and TRBJ2-3; D is unclear. V lost 6 bases to trimming and J lost 2 bases, with 15 bases between them. This CDR3 has 15 amino acids. Germline V gene lookup returns CDR1 SGHTA and CDR2 FQGTGA. CDR3 bases: TGTGCCAGCAGTTCCAACACTCACTACACAGATACGCAGTATTTT. This codes for CASSSNTHYTDTQYF.

V gene TRBV6-5 combines with J gene TRBJ1-1; D gene unclear. This CDR3 contains 15 residues. The germline V gene encodes CDR1 MNHEY and CDR2 SVGAGI. Trimming stripped 5 bases from V and 1 base from J, with 14 bases between. The CDR3 here is CASSALHSSNTEAFF. The CDR3 region has the DNA TGTGCCAGCAGTGCCTTGCACTCCTCGAACACTGAAGCTTTCTTT.

The rearrangement joins TRBV9 to TRBJ2-3, with 7 bases that match TRBD1. The CDR3 has 15 amino acids. Trimming removed 7 bases from V and 3 bases from J; junction bases left unmatched: 11. Germline CDR1 and CDR2: SGDLS and YYNGEE. The CDR3 here is CASSGTARATDTQYF. CDR3 DNA: TGTGCCAGCTCGGGGACAGCAAGAGCGACAGATACGCAGTATTTT. The full variable domain, with the rest looked up from reference TRBV9 and TRBJ2-3, is DSGVTQTPKHLITATGQRVTLRCSPRSGDLSVYWYQQSLDQGLQFLIQYYNGEERAKGNILERFSAQQFPDLHSELNLSSLELGDSALYFCASSGTARATDTQYFGPGTRLTVL.

This clone was seen more than once but under ten times. Here the CDR3 reads CASSSGQGAYQPQHF. As DNA, the CDR3 is TGTGCCAGCAGCTCGGGACAGGGGGCTTATCAGCCCCAGCATTTT. The chain has TRBV7-2 and TRBJ1-5, with 12 bases fitting TRBD1. The germline V gene encodes CDR1 SGHTA and CDR2 FQGNSA. The CDR3 runs 15 residues. The junction had 3 bases not matched to a gene; V was cut back by 4 bases and J by 5 bases.

This rearrangement joins TRBV27 to TRBJ1-1; the D gene is possibly TRBD1 (6 bases). Germline assignment: CDR1 MNHEY and CDR2 SMNVEV (reference sequence). This CDR3 contains 18 residues. V was clipped by 6 bases and J by 0 bases, with 23 bases between them. The CDR3: CASRSGQRTYNMNTEAFF. DNA of the CDR3: TGTGCCAGCAGAAGTGGACAGCGGACGTATAATATGAACACTGAAGCTTTCTTT.

The gene calls are TRBV27 and TRBJ2-5; 15 bases align to TRBD2. Germline loops: CDR1 MNHEY, CDR2 SMNVEV (reference sequence). The CDR3 consists of 14 residues. V lost 6 bases to trimming and J lost 5 bases; unmatched junction nucleotides: 1. This chain's CDR3 is CASSGLAGGETQYF. The CDR3 DNA reads TGTGCCAGCAGCGGACTAGCGGGGGGGGAGACCCAGTACTTC.

Comments on this clone: The DNA is left out, because the CDR3 cannot be placed on it with certainty; the CDR3 is given as TCRdb lists it. The J gene is TRBJ1-5, the V gene TRBV11-2; TRBD1 is the table's D call, not checked against the DNA. The CDR3 numbers 14 amino acids, ends counted. CDR1 and CDR2 from the germline V gene are SGHAT and FQNNGV. CDR3 loop: CASSLGQGILAQHF.

CDR3 residues: CSVEGAGPETYEQYF. The CDR3 coding sequence is TGCAGCGTTGAAGGCGCGGGTCCTGAGACCTACGAGCAGTACTTC. The chain uses TRBV29-1 and TRBJ2-7; maybe TRBD2 (5 bases). The CDR3 loop spans 15 amino acids. The V end lost 1 base, the J end lost 2 bases, and 15 bases lay between the germline ends. Looked up from germline, CDR1 is SQVTM and CDR2 is ANQGSEA.

The chain joins TRBV28 to TRBJ2-7; 9 nucleotides agree with TRBD1. V trimming: 2 bases; J trimming: 3 bases; junction bases outside the gene matches: 14. Germline lookup yields CDR1 MDHEN and CDR2 SYDVKM. This CDR3 comprises 18 residues. CDR3 sequence: CASSLGYRGHSDGYEQYF. The CDR3 DNA is TGTGCCAGCAGTTTAGGGTACAGGGGGCACTCTGACGGCTACGAGCAGTACTTC.

V gene TRBV5-4 combines with J gene TRBJ2-5; no clear D. Trimming shortened V by 0 bases and J by 1 base, and 4 bases separated the two germline ends. The CDR3 covers 13 residues. The germline CDR1 and CDR2 sequences are SGHNT and YYREEE (reference sequence). The chain's CDR3 is CASSLVGQETQYF. In DNA form, the CDR3 reads TGTGCCAGCAGCTTGGTCGGCCAAGAGACCCAGTACTTC.

The chain combines TRBV7-9 with TRBJ2-1; 8 bases match TRBD1. The CDR3 spans 16 residues. The V gene's germline CDR1 is SEHNR and CDR2 FQNEAQ (reference sequence). V lost 4 bases, J lost 4 bases, and 9 bases stayed unmatched. The CDR3 DNA sequence: TGTGCCAGCAGCTCCTATGGGACAGGAGGATACAATGAGCAGTTCTTC. Translated: CASSSYGTGGYNEQFF.

V usage is TRBV15 and J usage is TRBJ2-2, with 7 bases that match TRBD2. The CDR3 loop spans 15 amino acids. Germline CDR1 is LNHNV and CDR2 is YYDKDF (reference sequence). Germline trimming cut 5 bases from V and 6 bases from J; bases unmatched to any gene: 9. The CDR3 here is CATSPPAGLSGELFF. The CDR3 DNA sequence: TGTGCCACCAGCCCCCCAGCGGGACTCTCCGGGGAGCTGTTTTTT.